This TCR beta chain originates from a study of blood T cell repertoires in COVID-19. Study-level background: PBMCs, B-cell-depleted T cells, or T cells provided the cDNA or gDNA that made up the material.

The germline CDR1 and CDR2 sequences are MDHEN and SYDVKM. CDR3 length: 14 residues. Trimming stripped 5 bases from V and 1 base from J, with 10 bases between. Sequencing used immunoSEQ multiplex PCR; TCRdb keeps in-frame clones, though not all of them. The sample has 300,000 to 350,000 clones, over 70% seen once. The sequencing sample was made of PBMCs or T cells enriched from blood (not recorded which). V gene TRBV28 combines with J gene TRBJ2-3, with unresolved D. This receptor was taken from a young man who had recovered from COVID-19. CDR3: CASSAIGGTDTQYF. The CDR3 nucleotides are TGTGCCAGCAGTGCGATAGGAGGCACAGATACGCAGTATTTT.